This T cell receptor (beta chain) was profiled in a study of vaccination effects on CD4 cells after COVID-19. Study details: All participants had two doses of either the BNT162b2 or mRNA-1273 vaccine.

The germline V gene has CDR1 PRHDT and CDR2 FYEKMQ (reference sequence). The CDR3 contains 15 residues. The V end was cut by 7 bases, the J end by 0 bases, with 13 bases between. Measured with immunoSEQ multiplex PCR; TCRdb has only the in-frame clones, and not every one. The table has 25,000 or so clones, under 75% seen once. Expansion of antigen-specific CD4+ T cells with viral peptide pools was carried out by the ViraFEST assay before sequencing. After less than twelve days in culture, the CD4+ T cells were isolated. People in the vaccine group had not been infected with SARS-CoV-2 before, and their nucleocapsid antibodies were negative. The authors replaced half the medium with IL-2 medium on days 3 and 7. Note on this clone: No antigen is known for it.

Findings and caveats of the study: After vaccination, at late timepoints, clones induced by infection and by vaccine contracted markedly.

The chain is built from TRBV13 and TRBJ1-3; D might be TRBD1 (5 bases). Sequences were derived from CD4+ T cells from PBMCs cultured with HCoV-OC43 spike peptides, sampled before COVID-19 vaccination. Subset described: HCoV-OC43 spike overlapping peptide pool stimulation. The origin of this receptor is a human donor who received a COVID-19 vaccine. CDR3 in amino acids: CASNQGSSSGNTIYF. CDR3 in DNA: TGTGCCAGCAATCAGGGCTCGAGCTCTGGAAACACCATATATTTT.